One T cell receptor beta chain is described in this entry. Antigen unknown. This specimen belongs to a study of graft-versus-host responses after intestinal transplantation. Trimming removed 4 bases at V and 2 bases at J, with 12 bases between. Germline assignment: CDR1 SEHNR and CDR2 FQNEAQ (reference sequence). The CDR3 sequence is 14 residues long. General study points: Those patients showing graft-donor T cell macrochimerism displayed high graft-versus-host to host-versus-graft clonal ratios in allografts. Marrow from the recipient contained GvH clones, some of which had appeared first in ileum or blood.

Clones were sequenced by immunoSEQ multiplex PCR, and TCRdb holds only the in-frame ones, with some missing. The sample contains under 65,000 clones, 94% of which appear only once. V gene TRBV7-9 combines with J gene TRBJ2-7, with D perhaps given as TRBD1 or TRBD2 (5 bases each). The source of this sequence is a human donor who was the organ donor for an intestinal transplant. The sequences come from unstimulated CD4+ T cells sorted from spleen or lymph node cells, collected before transplant. CDR3 bases: TGTGCCAGCAGCTCCGGGACCGTAGCCTACGAGCAGTACTTC. This codes for CASSSGTVAYEQYF.